A single T cell receptor beta chain is shown here with its context. The sample comes from a study of technical replicates of blood from a few donors. Method: immunoSEQ multiplex PCR; TCRdb's copy keeps in-frame clones and lacks some. In the table there are roughly 64,000 clones, approximately 86% of which are singletons. The CDR3 is 16 amino acids. Trimming took 5 bases from V and 4 from J; bases not matched to a gene: 11. CDR1 LNHNV and CDR2 YYDKDF come from the germline V gene (reference sequence). The V and J genes are TRBV15 and TRBJ2-3, with 8 nucleotides matching TRBD1. Specimen: PBMCs. This TCR came from a human donor in good health. Some clones in this sample may be carry-over from other donors' samples. DNA of the CDR3: TGTGCCACCAGCGGGCGGACAGGGAGGCGGGCAGATACGCAGTATTTT. Amino acid sequence: CATSGRTGRRADTQYF. Full variable domain (remainder filled in from reference TRBV15 and TRBJ2-3): DAMVIQNPRYQVTQFGKPVTLSCSQTLNHNVMYWYQQKSSQAPKLLFHYYDKDFNNEADTPDNFQSRRPNTSFCFLDIRSPGLGDTAMYLCATSGRTGRRADTQYFGPGTRLTVL.